The clone carrying this T cell receptor beta chain was detected many times. Its antigen is unknown. This entry belongs to a study of T-cell reconstitution after alpha-beta-depleted transplantation in children. The CDR3 sequence is 16 residues long. V trimming: 4 bases; J trimming: 0 bases; junction bases outside the gene matches: 1. Germline loops: CDR1 ENHRY, CDR2 SYGVKD. Unique molecular identifiers were built into the TCRbeta library. TCRdb re-analysed the PCR reads in MiXCR, keeping a single row per CDR3 protein. The sample has fewer than 250,000 distinct CDR3 sequences, roughly 8.2% seen once; the top ten hold 6.3%. The study, taken as a whole, reports: After one year, T-cell counts and TCRbeta diversity mostly came from new T cells.

The chain carries TRBV10-3 and TRBJ2-5, with 14 positions matching TRBD2. The input for sequencing was PBMCs, mostly from graft donor cells, taken 180 days after TCRalphabeta/CD19-depleted stem cell transplant. This clonotype was sampled from a male patient aged 10 to 17 who had a stem cell transplant for acute lymphoblastic leukemia, so the T cells may come from the graft donor. The CDR3 spells CAISAGLAGDQETQYF. In nucleotides, the CDR3 is TGTGCCATCAGTGCGGGACTAGCGGGGGACCAAGAGACCCAGTACTTC.